This T cell receptor (beta chain) appears in the sequencing data of a study of OX40 agonist ivuxolimab in advanced cancers. Whole-study results and caveats: Averaging showed that CD8+ T cells had more expanded clones than CD4+ did.

The CDR3 covers 13 residues. The germline V gene encodes CDR1 MNHEY and CDR2 SVGAGI. Trimming took 4 bases from V and 5 from J, leaving 11 bases between them. Only in-frame clones appear in the TCRdb table, and some are missing; sequencing was by immunoSEQ multiplex PCR. The data show 35,000 to 45,000 clones, 87% seen once. Systemic immunosuppression or a history of autoimmune disease excluded patients. Sampled blood was obtained at baseline, cycle 4 day 1, and cycle 7 day 1. To note about this clone: Its antigen is as yet unknown.

The chain couples TRBV6-5 to TRBJ2-5; D remains unclear. This material consisted of CD4+ or CD8+ T cells sorted from blood, taken in a trial of the OX40 agonist ivuxolimab. The sequence was collected from an adult with an advanced solid tumor such as melanoma, head and neck, liver or kidney cancer. The CDR3 loop reads CASSLSDWETQYF. The CDR3, as DNA: TGTGCCAGCAGTTTAAGCGATTGGGAGACCCAGTACTTC.